Detailed here is one TCR beta chain. Cohorts were determined from participant-reported clinical history. Clones were read by immunoSEQ multiplex PCR, and TCRdb kept only the in-frame ones, dropping some. This table has almost 250,000 clones, around nine tenths appearing once. V was clipped by 0 bases and J by 3 bases, with 12 bases between them. This CDR3 region has 15 residues. Germline V gene sequence: CDR1 MNHEY, CDR2 SVGAGI. The entry originates in a study of blood T cell repertoires in COVID-19. The overall study: The origin of the acute and convalescent COVID-19 samples was the United States, Italy and Spain. In each case, the material was cDNA or gDNA derived from T cells, B-cell-depleted T cells, or PBMCs.

Sequencing used PBMCs or T cells enriched from blood (not recorded which). The chain carries TRBV6-5 and TRBJ2-7, with D possibly matching TRBD1 (5 bases). This TCR came from a woman aged 50 to 60 who had recovered from COVID-19. CDR3 sequence reads: CASSYSRQPGYEQYF. CDR3 bases: TGTGCCAGCAGTTACTCGCGACAGCCAGGCTACGAGCAGTACTTC.